This T cell receptor (beta chain) derives from a study of cytomegalovirus exposure and HLA in healthy donors. With 5 bases removed from V and 0 bases from J, the gap between germline ends came to 17 bases. In germline, CDR1 is SGHVS, CDR2 FQNEAQ. The CDR3 runs to 17 residues. Primers: 60 Vbeta forward and 13 Jbeta reverse. Generated by immunoSEQ multiplex PCR, the TCRdb table keeps only in-frame clones and is missing some. The sample shows some 180,000 clones, around 80% of them seen only once. This clonotype originated in an older woman in good health and CMV-seropositive. V usage is TRBV7-8 and J usage is TRBJ1-5; D remains ambiguous. Specimen: PBMCs. The CDR3 loop reads CASSPTVTRDSNQPQHF. The CDR3 DNA follows: TGTGCCAGCAGCCCCACCGTAACTCGCGATAGCAATCAGCCCCAGCATTTT.